A single T cell receptor (beta chain) is shown here with its context. Antigen unknown. V was cut by 1 base and J by 12 bases, with 13 bases left in between. Germline loops: CDR1 MGHRA, CDR2 YSYEKL. CDR3 length equals 13 residues. Profiling relied on immunoSEQ multiplex PCR, and the TCRdb table lists in-frame clones only, not all of them. In the table there are about 150,000 clones, around nine tenths of which are singletons. This sample is part of a study of T cell responses to AZD1222 COVID-19 vaccine. Whole-study context: The analysis combined second doses at about 4 or about 12 weeks. Findings of the study overall: Spike-specific TCR repertoires showed rising breadth and depth after two AZD1222 doses.

The rearrangement links TRBV4-1 to TRBJ2-1, with D hard to call. The starting material was peripheral blood, obtained on day 0 of AZD1222 vaccination. This TCR was recovered from an adult in good health. DNA of the CDR3: TGCGCCAGCAGCCAAGCACTAACTTTAGGGCAGTTCTTC. It specifies CASSQALTLGQFF.